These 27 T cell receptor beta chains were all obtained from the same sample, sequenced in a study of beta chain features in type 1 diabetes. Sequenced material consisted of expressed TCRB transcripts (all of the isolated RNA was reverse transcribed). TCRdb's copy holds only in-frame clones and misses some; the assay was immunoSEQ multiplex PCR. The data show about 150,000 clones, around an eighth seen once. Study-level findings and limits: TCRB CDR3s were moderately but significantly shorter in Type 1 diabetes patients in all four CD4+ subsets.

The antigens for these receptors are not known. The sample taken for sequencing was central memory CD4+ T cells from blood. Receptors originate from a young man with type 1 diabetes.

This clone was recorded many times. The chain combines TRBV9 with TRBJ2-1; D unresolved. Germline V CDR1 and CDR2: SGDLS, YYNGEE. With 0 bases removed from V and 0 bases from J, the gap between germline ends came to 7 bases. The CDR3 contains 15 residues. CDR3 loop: CASSVDGPSYNEQFF. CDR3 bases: TGTGCCAGCAGCGTAGACGGGCCCTCCTACAATGAGCAGTTCTTC.

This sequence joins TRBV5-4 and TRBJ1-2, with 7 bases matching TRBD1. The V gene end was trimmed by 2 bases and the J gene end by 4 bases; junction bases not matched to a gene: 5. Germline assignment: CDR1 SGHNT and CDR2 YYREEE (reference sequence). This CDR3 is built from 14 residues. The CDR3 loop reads CASSLQGPSYGYTF. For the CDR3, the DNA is TGTGCCAGCAGCTTACAGGGGCCTAGCTATGGCTACACCTTC.

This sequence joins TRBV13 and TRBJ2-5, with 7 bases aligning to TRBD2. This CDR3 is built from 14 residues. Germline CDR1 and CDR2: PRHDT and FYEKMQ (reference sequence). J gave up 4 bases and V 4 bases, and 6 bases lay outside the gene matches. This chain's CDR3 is CASSSSGVGETQYF. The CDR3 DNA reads TGTGCCAGCAGCTCAAGCGGGGTTGGAGAGACCCAGTACTTC. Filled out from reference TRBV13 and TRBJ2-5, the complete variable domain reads AAGVIQSPRHLIKEKRETATLKCYPIPRHDTVYWYQQGPGQDPQFLISFYEKMQSDKGSIPDRFSAQQFSDYHSELNMSSLELGDSALYFCASSSSGVGETQYFGPGTRLLVL.

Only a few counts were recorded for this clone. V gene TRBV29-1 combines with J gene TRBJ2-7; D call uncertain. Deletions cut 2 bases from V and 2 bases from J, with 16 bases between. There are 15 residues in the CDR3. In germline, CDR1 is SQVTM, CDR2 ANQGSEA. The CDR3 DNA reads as TGCAGCGTTGAACTAGGACCCCGAGGAGCCTACGAGCAGTACTTC. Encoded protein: CSVELGPRGAYEQYF.

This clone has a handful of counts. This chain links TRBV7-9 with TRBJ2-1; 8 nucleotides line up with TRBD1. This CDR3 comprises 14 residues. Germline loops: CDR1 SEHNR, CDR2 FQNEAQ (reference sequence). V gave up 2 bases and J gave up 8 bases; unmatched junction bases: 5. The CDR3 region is CASSLRTGLDEQFF. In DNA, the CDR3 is TGTGCCAGCAGCTTACGGACAGGGCTCGATGAGCAGTTCTTC.

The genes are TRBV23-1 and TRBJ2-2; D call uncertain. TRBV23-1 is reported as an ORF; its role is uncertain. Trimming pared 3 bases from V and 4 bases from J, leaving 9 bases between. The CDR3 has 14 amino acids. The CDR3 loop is CASSQGRLTGELFF. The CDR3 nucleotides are TGCGCCAGCAGTCAGGGTAGGCTCACCGGGGAGCTGTTTTTT.

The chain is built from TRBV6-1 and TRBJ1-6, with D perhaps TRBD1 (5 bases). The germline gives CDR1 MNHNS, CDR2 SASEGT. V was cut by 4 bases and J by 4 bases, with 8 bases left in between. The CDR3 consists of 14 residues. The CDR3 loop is CASSAGPYNSPLHF. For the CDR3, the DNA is TGTGCCAGCAGTGCGGGGCCATATAATTCACCCCTCCACTTT.

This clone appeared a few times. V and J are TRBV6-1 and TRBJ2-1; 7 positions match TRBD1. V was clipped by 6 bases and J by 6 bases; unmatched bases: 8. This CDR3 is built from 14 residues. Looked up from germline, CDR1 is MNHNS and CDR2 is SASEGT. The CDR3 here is CASSLTGAGNEQFF. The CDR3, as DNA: TGTGCCAGCAGCCTAACAGGGGCGGGCAATGAGCAGTTCTTC.

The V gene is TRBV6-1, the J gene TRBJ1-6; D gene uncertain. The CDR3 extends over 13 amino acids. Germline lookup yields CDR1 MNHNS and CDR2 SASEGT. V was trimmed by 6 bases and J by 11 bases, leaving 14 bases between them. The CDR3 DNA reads TGTGCCAGCAGCGCAGAATCCGAGACACCCCTCCACTTT. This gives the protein CASSAESETPLHF.

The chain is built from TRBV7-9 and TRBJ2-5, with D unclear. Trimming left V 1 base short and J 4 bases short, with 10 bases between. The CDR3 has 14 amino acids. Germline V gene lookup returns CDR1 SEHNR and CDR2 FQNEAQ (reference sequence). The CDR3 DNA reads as TGTGCCAGCAGCTTAGTTGTTCCAGGAGAGACCCAGTACTTC. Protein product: CASSLVVPGETQYF.

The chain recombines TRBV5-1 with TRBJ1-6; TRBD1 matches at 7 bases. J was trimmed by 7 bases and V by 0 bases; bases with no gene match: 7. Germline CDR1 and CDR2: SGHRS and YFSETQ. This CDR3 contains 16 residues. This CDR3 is CASSLGYRGGNSPLHF. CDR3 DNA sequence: TGCGCCAGCAGCTTGGGATACAGGGGAGGCAATTCACCCCTCCACTTT.

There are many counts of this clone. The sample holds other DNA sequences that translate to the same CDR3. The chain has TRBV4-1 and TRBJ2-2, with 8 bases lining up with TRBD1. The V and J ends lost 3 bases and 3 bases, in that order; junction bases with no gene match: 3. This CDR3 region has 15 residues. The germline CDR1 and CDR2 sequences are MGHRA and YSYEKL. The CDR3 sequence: CASSQAGGDTGELFF. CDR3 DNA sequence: TGCGCCAGCAGCCAGGCAGGGGGCGACACCGGGGAGCTGTTTTTT.

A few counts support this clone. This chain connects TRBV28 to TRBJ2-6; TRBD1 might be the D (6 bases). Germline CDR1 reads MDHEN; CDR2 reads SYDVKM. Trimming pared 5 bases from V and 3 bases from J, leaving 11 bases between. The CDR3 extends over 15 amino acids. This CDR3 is CASSTGSDGANVLTF. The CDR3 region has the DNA TGTGCCAGCAGTACAGGGTCGGATGGGGCCAACGTCCTGACTTTC. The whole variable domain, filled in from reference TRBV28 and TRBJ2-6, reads DVKVTQSSRYLVKRTGEKVFLECVQDMDHENMFWYRQDPGLGLRLIYFSYDVKMKEKGDIPEGYSVSREKKERFSLILESASTNQTSMYLCASSTGSDGANVLTFGAGSRLTVL.

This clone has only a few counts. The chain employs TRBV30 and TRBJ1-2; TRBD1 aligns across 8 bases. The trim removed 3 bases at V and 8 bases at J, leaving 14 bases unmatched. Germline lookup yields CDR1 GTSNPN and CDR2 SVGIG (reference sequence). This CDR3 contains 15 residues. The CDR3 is CAWSPPGQATRGYTF. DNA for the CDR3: TGTGCCTGGAGCCCTCCGGGACAGGCTACGCGGGGCTACACCTTC.

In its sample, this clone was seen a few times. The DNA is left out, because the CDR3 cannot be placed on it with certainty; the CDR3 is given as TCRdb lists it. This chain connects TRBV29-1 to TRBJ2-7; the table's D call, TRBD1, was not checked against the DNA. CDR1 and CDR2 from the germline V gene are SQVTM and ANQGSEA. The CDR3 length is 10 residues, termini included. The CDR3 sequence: CSVAQGIEYF.

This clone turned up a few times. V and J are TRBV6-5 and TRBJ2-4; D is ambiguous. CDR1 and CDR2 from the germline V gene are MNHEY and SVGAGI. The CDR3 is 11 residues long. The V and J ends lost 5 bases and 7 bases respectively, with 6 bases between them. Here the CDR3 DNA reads TGTGCCAGCAGTCCCCTTAACATTCAGTACTTC. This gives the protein CASSPLNIQYF.

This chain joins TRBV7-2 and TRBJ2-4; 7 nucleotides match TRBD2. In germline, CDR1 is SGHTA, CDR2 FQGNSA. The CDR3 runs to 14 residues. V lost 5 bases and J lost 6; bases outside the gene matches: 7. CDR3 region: CASSPRDYSNIQYF. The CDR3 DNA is TGTGCCAGCAGCCCCAGGGACTACTCAAACATTCAGTACTTC.

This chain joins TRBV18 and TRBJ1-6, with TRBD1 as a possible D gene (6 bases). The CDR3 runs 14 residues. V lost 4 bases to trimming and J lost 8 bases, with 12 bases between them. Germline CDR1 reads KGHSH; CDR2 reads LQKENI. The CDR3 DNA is TGTGCCAGCTCACGGGACACCGTTGATTCACCCCTCCACTTT. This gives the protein CASSRDTVDSPLHF.

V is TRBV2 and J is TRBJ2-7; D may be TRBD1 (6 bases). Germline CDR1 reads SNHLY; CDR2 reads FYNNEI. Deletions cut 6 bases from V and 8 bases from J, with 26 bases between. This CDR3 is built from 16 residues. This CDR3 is CASRDRAGDPLRQQYF. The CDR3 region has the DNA TGTGCCAGCAGGGACAGAGCCGGTGACCCGCTACGTCAGCAGTACTTC.

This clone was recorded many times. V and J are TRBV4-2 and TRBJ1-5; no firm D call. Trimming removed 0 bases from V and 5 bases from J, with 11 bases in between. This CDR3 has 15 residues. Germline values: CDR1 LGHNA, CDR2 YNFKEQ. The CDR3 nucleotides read TGTGCCAGCAGCCAAGAAGGGCAGCCTGATCAGCCCCAGCATTTT. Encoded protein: CASSQEGQPDQPQHF.

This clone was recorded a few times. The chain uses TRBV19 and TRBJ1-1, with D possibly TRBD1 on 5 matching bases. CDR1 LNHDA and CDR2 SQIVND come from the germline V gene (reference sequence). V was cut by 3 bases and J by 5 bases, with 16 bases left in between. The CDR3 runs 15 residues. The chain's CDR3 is CASSMAWGIRTEAFF. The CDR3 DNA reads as TGTGCCAGTAGTATGGCTTGGGGGATTCGGACTGAAGCTTTCTTT.

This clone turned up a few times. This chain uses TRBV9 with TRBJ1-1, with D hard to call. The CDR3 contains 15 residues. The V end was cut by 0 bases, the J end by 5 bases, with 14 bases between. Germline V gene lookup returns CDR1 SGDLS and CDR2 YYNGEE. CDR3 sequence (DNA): TGTGCCAGCAGCGTAGAAGGGTCAGGACGTACTGAAGCTTTCTTT. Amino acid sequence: CASSVEGSGRTEAFF.

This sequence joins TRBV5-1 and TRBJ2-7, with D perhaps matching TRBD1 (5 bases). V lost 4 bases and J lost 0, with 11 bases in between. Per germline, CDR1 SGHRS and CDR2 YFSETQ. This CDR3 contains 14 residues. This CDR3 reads CASSGAASSYEQYF. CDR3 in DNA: TGCGCCAGCAGCGGGGCGGCCAGCTCCTACGAGCAGTACTTC.

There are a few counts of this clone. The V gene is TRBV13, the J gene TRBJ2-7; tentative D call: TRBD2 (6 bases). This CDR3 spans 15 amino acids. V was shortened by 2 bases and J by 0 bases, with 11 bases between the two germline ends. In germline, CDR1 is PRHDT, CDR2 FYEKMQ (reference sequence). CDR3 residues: CASSLYRGFSYEQYF. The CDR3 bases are TGTGCCAGCAGCTTATATCGGGGGTTCTCCTACGAGCAGTACTTC.

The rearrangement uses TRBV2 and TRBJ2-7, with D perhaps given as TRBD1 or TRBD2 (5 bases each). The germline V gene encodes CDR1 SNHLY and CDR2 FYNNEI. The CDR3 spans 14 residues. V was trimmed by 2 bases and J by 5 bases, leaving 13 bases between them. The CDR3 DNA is TGTGCCAGCAGTGAACAGGGACCCCTGGACGAGCAGTACTTC. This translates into CASSEQGPLDEQYF. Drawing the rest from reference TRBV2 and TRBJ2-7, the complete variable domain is EPEVTQTPSHQVTQMGQEVILRCVPISNHLYFYWYRQILGQKVEFLVSFYNNEISEKSEIFDDQFSVERPDGSNFTLKIRSTKLEDSAMYFCASSEQGPLDEQYFGPGTRLTVT.

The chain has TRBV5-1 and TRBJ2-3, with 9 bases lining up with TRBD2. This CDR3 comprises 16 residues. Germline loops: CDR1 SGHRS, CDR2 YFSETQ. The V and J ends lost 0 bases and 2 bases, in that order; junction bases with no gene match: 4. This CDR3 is CASSLGTSDVTDTQYF. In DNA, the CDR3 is TGCGCCAGCAGCTTGGGGACTAGCGATGTCACAGATACGCAGTATTTT.

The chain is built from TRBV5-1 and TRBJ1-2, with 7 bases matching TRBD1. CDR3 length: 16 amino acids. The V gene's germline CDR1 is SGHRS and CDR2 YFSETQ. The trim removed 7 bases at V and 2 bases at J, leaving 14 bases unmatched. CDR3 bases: TGCGCCAGCCGCACCCGACCGGGACAGCTCAACTATGGCTACACCTTC. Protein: CASRTRPGQLNYGYTF.